The T cell receptor beta chain described here comes from a study of Ad26.COV2.S vaccination and SARS-CoV-2 variants. Study context: Trial arm assignment for the donor was COV1001 Ad26.COV2.S. Dosing was one shot or two shots 56 days apart.

Treatment meaning: roughly 20 received Ad26.COV2.S at low or high dose, single or two shots; 5 received placebo; per-sample allocation not given. Samples came from day 63 after the first vaccine or placebo injection. An 18-55-year-old adult in Boston served as donor. Vaccination employed an Ad26 vector expressing the Wuhan-strain SARS-CoV-2 spike. TCRdb's table, derived via immunoSEQ multiplex PCR, lists solely in-frame clones and lacks some. The data contain about 440,000 clones, around 88% of them singletons. CDR3 length: 14 residues. The germline CDR1 and CDR2 sequences are GTSNPN and SVGIG (reference sequence). V was trimmed by 0 bases and J by 5 bases, leaving 13 bases between them.

The material was peripheral blood, obtained in a trial of Ad26.COV2.S vaccine versus placebo. This receptor was taken from a person aged 18 to 59 who received the Ad26.COV2.S COVID-19 vaccine or a placebo. The genes are TRBV30 and TRBJ2-5, with D maybe TRBD2 (6 bases). CDR3 in amino acids: CAWSVGLGGETQYF. The CDR3 DNA is TGTGCCTGGAGTGTGGGGCTTGGGGGGGAGACCCAGTACTTC.